This T cell receptor (beta chain) is from a study of control samples from healthy donors and cancer patients. Libraries were prepared by immunoSEQ multiplex PCR; TCRdb keeps only in-frame clonotypes and omits some of them. The table has 100,000 to 150,000 clones, roughly 84% seen once. With 0 bases clipped from V and 4 bases from J, the junction kept 6 bases outside the gene matches. Germline-derived CDR1 and CDR2 are MNHNY and SVGAGI (reference sequence). There are 16 residues in the CDR3. This TCR derives from a man aged 50-59 years in good health. The J gene is TRBJ2-3, the V gene TRBV6-6; 8 bases match TRBD1. The sequencing sample was made of blood. CDR3 DNA sequence: TGTGCCAGCAGTTACTCGATGTCAGGGGGCGCAGATACGCAGTATTTT. It yields the protein CASSYSMSGGADTQYF.